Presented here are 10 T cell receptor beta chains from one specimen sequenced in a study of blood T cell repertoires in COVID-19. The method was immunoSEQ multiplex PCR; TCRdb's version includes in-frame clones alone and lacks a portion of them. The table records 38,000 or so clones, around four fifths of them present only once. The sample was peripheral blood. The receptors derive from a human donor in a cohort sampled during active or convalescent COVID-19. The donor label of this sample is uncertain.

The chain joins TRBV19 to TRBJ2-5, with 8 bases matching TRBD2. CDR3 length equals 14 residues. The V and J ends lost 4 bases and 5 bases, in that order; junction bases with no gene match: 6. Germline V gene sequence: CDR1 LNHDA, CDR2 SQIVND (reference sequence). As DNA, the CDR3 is TGTGCCAGTAGTAAGGTAGCGGGACTTGAGACCCAGTACTTC. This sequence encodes CASSKVAGLETQYF.

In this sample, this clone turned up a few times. CDR3: CASSPVTTNTGELFF. The CDR3 region has the DNA TGTGCCAGCTCACCTGTTACTACGAACACCGGGGAGCTGTTTTTT. V is TRBV18 and J is TRBJ2-2, with D hard to call. Trimming left V 3 bases short and J 0 bases short, with 8 bases between. The CDR3 is 15 amino acids. Germline V gene sequence: CDR1 KGHSH, CDR2 LQKENI.

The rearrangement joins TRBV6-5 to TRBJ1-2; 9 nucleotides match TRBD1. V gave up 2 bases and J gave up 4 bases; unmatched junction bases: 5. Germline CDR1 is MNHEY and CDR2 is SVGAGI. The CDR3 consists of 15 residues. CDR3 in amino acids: CASSYLGQGSYGYTF. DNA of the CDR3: TGTGCCAGCAGTTACCTCGGACAGGGGAGCTATGGCTACACCTTC.

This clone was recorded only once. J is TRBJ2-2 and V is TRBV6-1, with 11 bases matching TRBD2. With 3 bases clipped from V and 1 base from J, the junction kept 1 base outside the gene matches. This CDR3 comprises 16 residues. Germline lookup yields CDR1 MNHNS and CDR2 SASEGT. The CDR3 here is CASSDGLAGNTGELFF. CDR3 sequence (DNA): TGTGCCAGCAGTGATGGACTAGCGGGGAACACCGGGGAGCTGTTTTTT.

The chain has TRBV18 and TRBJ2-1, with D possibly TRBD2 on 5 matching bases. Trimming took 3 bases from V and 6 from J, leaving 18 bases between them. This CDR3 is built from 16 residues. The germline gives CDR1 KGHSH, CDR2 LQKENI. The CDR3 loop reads CASSPLRGKSSNEQFF. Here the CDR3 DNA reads TGTGCCAGCTCACCCTTAAGAGGGAAAAGCTCCAATGAGCAGTTCTTC.

In nucleotides, the CDR3 is TGTGCCAGCAGCGTAGTCCCCAGGGGGGACACCGGGGAGCTGTTTTTT. Its protein is CASSVVPRGDTGELFF. The chain recombines TRBV9 with TRBJ2-2; D might be TRBD1 (7 bases). Trimming cost V 0 bases and J 3 bases, with 12 bases left between them. The germline V gene encodes CDR1 SGDLS and CDR2 YYNGEE. This CDR3 is built from 16 residues.

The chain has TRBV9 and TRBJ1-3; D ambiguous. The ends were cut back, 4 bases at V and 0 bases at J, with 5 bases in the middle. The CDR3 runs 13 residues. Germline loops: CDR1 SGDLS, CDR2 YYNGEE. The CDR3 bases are TGTGCCAGCAGCTCAAACTCTGGAAACACCATATATTTT. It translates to CASSSNSGNTIYF.

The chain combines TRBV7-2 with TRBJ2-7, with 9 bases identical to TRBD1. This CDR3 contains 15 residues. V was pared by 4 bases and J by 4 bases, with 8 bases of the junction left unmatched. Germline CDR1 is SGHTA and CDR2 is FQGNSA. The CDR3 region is CASSYRQGGGYEQYF. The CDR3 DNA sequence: TGTGCCAGCAGCTATCGACAGGGGGGAGGATACGAGCAGTACTTC.

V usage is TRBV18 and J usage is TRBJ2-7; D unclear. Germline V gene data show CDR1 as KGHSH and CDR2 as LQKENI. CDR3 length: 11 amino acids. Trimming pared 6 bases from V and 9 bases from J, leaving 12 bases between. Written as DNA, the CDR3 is TGTGCCAGCTCCCCGAATCGCGGGCAGTACTTC. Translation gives CASSPNRGQYF. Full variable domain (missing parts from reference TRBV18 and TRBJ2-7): NAGVMQNPRHLVRRRGQEARLRCSPMKGHSHVYWYRQLPEEGLKFMVYLQKENIIDESGMPKERFSAEFPKEGPSILRIQQVVRGDSAAYFCASSPNRGQYFGPGTRLTVT.

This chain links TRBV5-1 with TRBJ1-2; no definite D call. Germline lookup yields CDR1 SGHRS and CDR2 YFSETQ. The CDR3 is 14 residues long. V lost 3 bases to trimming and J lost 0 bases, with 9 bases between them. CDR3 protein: CASSYDGSNYGYTF. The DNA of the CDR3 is TGCGCCAGCAGCTATGACGGGTCTAACTATGGCTACACCTTC.